The following is a TCR beta chain sequence with its context. Antigen specificity is unknown. The data originate from a study of OX40 agonist ivuxolimab in advanced cancers. Overall study context: Partial responses, seen in three patients, involved one hepatocellular carcinoma and two cutaneous melanomas.

Looked up from germline, CDR1 is MNHEY and CDR2 is SMNVEV (reference sequence). There are 15 residues in the CDR3. The V end was cut by 9 bases, the J end by 6 bases, with 24 bases between. Drawing of blood for sampling happened at baseline, at cycle 4 day 1, and at cycle 7 day 1. Study-level points and caveats: Researchers report that CD8+ T cells had, on average, more expanded clones than CD4+. Clonal expansion was seen in CD4+ and CD8+ blood T cells by week 6 at 0.1 to 3.0 mg/kg.

The repertoire was sequenced with immunoSEQ multiplex PCR; TCRdb's copy has only in-frame clones and lacks some. Among tens of thousands of clones, 90% to 95% were seen once, and the ten largest hold 3.8%. This chain connects TRBV27 to TRBJ2-7; D remains ambiguous. This receptor was taken from an adult with an advanced solid tumor such as melanoma, head and neck, liver or kidney cancer. The material was CD4+ or CD8+ T cells sorted from blood, obtained in a trial of the OX40 agonist ivuxolimab. The CDR3 reads CARPEGEFTATEQYF. CDR3 DNA: TGTGCCAGACCGGAAGGCGAATTTACGGCTACCGAGCAGTACTTC.